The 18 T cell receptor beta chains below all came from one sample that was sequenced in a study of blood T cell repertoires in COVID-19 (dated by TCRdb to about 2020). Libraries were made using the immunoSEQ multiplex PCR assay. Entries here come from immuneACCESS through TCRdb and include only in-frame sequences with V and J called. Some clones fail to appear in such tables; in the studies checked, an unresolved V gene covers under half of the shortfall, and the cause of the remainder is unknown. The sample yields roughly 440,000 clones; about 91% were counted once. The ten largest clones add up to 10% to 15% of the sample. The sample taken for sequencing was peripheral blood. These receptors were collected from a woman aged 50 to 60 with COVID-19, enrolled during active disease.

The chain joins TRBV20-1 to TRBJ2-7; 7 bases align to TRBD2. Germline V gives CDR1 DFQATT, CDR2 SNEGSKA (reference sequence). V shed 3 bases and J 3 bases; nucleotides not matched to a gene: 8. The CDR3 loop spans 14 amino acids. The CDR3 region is CSASPGEGIYEQYF. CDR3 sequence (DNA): TGCAGTGCTAGTCCGGGGGAGGGCATCTACGAGCAGTACTTC.

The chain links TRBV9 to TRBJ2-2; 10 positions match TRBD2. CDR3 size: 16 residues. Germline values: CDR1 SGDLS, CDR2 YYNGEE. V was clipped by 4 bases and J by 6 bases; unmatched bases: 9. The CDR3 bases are TGTGCCAGCAGCACGAGGGTCAGCGGGGGGGCCGGGGAGCTGTTTTTT. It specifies CASSTRVSGGAGELFF.

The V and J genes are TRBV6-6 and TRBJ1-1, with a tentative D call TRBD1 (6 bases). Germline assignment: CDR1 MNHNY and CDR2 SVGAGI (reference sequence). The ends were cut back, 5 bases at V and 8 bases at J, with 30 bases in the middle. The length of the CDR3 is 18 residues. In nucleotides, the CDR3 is TGTGCCAGCAGTCGTGACAGGCCGACAGGCCTCTGGGCGAGGGAAGCTTTCTTT. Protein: CASSRDRPTGLWAREAFF.

CDR3 sequence reads: CASKRDSSSYNEQFF. The CDR3 DNA is TGTGCCAGCAAGCGGGACTCGAGCTCCTACAATGAGCAGTTCTTC. The V gene is TRBV2, the J gene TRBJ2-1; TRBD2 matches 7 bases. With 7 bases clipped from V and 0 bases from J, the junction kept 6 bases outside the gene matches. Germline lookup yields CDR1 SNHLY and CDR2 FYNNEI. The length of the CDR3 is 15 residues.

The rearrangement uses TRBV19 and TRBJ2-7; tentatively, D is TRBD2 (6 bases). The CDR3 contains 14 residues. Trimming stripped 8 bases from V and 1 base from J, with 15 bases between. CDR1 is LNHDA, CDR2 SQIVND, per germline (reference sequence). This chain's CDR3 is CASALGGYSYEQYF. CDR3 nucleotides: TGTGCCAGTGCCCTCGGGGGATATTCCTACGAGCAGTACTTC.

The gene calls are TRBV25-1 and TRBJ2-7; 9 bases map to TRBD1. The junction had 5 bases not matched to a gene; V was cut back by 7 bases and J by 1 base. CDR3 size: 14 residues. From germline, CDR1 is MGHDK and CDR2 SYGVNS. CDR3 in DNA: TGTGCCAGCACCCCGACAGGGGGTTCCTACGAGCAGTACTTC. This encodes CASTPTGGSYEQYF.

As DNA, the CDR3 is TGTGCCAGCAGCTATACAGGAGACGGCTACACCTTC. It codes for CASSYTGDGYTF. This chain joins TRBV3-1 (or the pseudogene TRBV3-2) and TRBJ1-2; D might be TRBD1 (5 bases). Germline-derived CDR1 and CDR2 are LGHDT and YNNKEL (reference sequence). V lost 5 bases to trimming and J lost 8 bases, with 12 bases between them. There are 12 residues in the CDR3.

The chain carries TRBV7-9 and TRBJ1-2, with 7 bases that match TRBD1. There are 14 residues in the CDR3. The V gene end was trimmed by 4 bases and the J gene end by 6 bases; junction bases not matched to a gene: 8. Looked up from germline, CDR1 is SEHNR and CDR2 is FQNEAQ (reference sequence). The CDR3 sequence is CASSSTGITNGYTF. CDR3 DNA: TGTGCCAGCAGCTCGACAGGGATAACTAATGGCTACACCTTC.

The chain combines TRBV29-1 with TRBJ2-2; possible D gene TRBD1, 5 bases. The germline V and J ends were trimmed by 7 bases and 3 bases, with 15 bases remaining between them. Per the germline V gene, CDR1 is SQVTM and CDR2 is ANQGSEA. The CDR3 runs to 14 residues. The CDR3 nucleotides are TGCAGCGGTGCCCGACAGCTCCACACCGGGGAGCTGTTTTTT. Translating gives CSGARQLHTGELFF.

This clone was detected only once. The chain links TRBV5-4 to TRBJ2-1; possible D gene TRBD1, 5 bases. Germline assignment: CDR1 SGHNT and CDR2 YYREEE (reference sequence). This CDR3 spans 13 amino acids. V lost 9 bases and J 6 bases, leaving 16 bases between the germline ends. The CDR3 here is CATARELSNEQFF. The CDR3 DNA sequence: TGTGCCACTGCCAGGGAACTGAGCAATGAGCAGTTCTTC. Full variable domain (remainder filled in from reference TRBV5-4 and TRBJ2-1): ETGVTQSPTHLIKTRGQQVTLRCSSQSGHNTVSWYQQALGQGPQFIFQYYREEENGRGNFPPRFSGLQFPNYSSELNVNALELDDSALYLCATARELSNEQFFGPGTRLTVL.

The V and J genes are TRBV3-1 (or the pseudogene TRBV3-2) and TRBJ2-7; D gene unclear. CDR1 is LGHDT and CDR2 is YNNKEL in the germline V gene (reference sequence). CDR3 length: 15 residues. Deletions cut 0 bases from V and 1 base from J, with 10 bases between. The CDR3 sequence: CASSQDLEESYEQYF. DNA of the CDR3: TGTGCCAGCAGCCAAGATTTAGAGGAATCCTACGAGCAGTACTTC.

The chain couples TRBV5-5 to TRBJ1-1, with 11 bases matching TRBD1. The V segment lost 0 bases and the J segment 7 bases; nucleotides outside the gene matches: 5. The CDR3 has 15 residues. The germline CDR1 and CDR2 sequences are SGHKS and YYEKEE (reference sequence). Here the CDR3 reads CASSLVGTGGGEAFF. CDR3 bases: TGTGCCAGCAGCTTGGTAGGGACAGGGGGAGGTGAAGCTTTCTTT.

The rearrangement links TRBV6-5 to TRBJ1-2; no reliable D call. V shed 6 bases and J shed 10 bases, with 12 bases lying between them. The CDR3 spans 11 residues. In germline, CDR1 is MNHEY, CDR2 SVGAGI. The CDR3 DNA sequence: TGTGCCAGCAGCCAAAGAGACTACTACACCTTC. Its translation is CASSQRDYYTF.

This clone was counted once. This CDR3 is CASSYVRGQGHTEAFF. The DNA for the CDR3 is TGTGCCAGCAGTTACGTGAGGGGGCAGGGGCACACTGAAGCTTTCTTT. The J gene is TRBJ1-1, the V gene TRBV6-6, with TRBD1 matching 7 bases. Germline V gives CDR1 MNHNY, CDR2 SVGAGI (reference sequence). The CDR3 totals 16 residues. Trimming cost V 2 bases and J 3 bases; bases outside gene matches: 9.

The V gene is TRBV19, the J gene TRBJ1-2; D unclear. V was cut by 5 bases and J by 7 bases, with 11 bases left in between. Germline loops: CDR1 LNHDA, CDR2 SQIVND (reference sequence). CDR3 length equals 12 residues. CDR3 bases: TGTGCCAGTAGTCCTACCCCAGGTGGCTACACCTTC. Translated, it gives CASSPTPGGYTF.

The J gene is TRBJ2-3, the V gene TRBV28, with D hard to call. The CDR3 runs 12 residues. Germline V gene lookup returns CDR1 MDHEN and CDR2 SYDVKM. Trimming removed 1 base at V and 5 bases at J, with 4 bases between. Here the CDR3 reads CASSLSGDTQYF. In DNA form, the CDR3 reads TGTGCCAGCAGTTTATCCGGAGATACGCAGTATTTT. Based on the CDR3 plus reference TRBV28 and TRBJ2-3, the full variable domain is DVKVTQSSRYLVKRTGEKVFLECVQDMDHENMFWYRQDPGLGLRLIYFSYDVKMKEKGDIPEGYSVSREKKERFSLILESASTNQTSMYLCASSLSGDTQYFGPGTRLTVL.

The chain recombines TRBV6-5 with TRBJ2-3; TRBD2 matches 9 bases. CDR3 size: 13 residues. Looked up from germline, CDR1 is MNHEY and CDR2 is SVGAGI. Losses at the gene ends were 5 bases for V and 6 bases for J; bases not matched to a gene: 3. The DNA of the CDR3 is TGTGCCAGCAGTCCCGGACTAGCGGATACGCAGTATTTT. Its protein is CASSPGLADTQYF.

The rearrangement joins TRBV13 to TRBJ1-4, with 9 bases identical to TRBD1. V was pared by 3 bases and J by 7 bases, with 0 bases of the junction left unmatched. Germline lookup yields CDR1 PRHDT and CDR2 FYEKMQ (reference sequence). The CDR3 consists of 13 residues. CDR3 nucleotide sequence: TGTGCCAGCAGCTTGGACAGGGGTGAAAAACTGTTTTTT. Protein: CASSLDRGEKLFF.